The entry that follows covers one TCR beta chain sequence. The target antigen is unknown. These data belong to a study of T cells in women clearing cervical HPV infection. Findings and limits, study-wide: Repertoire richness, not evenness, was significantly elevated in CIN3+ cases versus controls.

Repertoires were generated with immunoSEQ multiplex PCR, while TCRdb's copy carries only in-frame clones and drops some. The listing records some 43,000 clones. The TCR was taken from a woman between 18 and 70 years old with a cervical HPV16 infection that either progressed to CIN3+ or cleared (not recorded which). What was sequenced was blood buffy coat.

The sequenced part of the CDR3 DNA is TGCGCCAGCAGCTTGTCCCCAGTCCTCGACGAG. Its protein is CASSLSPVLDE. The entire CDR3 is CASSLSPVLDEQYF. The J gene is TRBJ2-7, the V gene TRBV5-1; D ambiguous. Sequencing ends 3 residues short of the CDR3 end; the germline J gene provides the rest. Trimming removed 1 base from V and 5 bases from J, with 13 bases in between. CDR1 SGHRS and CDR2 YFSETQ come from the germline V gene. This CDR3 is 14 amino acids long.